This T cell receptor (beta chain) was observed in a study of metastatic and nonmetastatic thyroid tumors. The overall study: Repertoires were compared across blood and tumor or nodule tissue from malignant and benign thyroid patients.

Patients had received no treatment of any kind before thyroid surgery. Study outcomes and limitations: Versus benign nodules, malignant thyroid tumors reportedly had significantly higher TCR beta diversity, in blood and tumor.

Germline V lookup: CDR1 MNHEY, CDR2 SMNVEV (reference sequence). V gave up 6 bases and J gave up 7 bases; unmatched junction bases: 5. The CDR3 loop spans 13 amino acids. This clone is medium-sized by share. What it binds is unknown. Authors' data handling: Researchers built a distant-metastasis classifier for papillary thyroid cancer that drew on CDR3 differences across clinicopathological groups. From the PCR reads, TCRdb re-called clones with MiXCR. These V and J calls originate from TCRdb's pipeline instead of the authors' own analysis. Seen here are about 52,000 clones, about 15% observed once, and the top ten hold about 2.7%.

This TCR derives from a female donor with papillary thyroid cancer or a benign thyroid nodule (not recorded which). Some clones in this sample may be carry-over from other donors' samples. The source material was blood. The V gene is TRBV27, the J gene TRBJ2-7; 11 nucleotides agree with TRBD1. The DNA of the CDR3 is TGTGCCAGCAGACAAGGGACAGGGGGTGAGCAGTACTTC. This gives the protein CASRQGTGGEQYF.